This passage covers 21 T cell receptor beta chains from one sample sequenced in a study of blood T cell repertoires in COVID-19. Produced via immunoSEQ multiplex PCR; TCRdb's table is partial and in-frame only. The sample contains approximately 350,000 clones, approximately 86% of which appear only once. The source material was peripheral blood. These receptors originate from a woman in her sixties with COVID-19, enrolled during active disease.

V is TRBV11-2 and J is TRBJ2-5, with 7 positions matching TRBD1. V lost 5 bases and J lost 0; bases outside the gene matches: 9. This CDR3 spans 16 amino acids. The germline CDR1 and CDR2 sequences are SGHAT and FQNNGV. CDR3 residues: CASSPSGQPNQETQYF. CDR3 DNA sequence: TGTGCCAGCAGCCCCTCGGGACAGCCGAACCAAGAGACCCAGTACTTC.

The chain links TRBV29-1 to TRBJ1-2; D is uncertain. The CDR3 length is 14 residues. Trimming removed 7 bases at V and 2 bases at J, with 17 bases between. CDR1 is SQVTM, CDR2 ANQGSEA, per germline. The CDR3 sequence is CSADPGRGNYGYTF. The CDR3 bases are TGCAGCGCTGACCCAGGTCGTGGAAACTATGGCTACACCTTC.

CDR3 sequence: CASSQEWDRGPDTQYF. In nucleotides, the CDR3 is TGCGCCAGCAGCCAAGAATGGGACAGGGGGCCTGATACGCAGTATTTT. The V call is TRBV4-3, the J call TRBJ2-3; 12 nucleotides match TRBD1. CDR1 and CDR2 from the germline V gene are LGHNA and YSLEER. The junction had 4 bases not matched to a gene; V was cut back by 0 bases and J by 6 bases. This CDR3 is 16 amino acids long.

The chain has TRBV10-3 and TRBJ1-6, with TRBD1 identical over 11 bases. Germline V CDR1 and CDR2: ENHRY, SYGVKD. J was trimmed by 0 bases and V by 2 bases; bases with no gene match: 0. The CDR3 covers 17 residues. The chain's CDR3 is CAISEGTGGSYNSPLHF. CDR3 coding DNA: TGTGCCATCAGTGAGGGGACAGGGGGCTCCTATAATTCACCCCTCCACTTT.

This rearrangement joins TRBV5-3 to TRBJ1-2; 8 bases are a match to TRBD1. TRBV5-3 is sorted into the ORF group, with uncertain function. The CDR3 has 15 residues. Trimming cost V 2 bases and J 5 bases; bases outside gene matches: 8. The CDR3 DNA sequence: TGTGCCAGAAGCTTCTGTACAGGGGGTGGTTATGGCTACACCTTC. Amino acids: CARSFCTGGGYGYTF.

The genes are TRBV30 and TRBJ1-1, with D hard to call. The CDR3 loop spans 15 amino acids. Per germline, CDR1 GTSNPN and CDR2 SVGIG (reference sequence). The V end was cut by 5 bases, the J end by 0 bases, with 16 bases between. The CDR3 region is CAWSRSPAMNTEAFF. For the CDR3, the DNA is TGTGCCTGGTCGAGGAGTCCCGCTATGAACACTGAAGCTTTCTTT.

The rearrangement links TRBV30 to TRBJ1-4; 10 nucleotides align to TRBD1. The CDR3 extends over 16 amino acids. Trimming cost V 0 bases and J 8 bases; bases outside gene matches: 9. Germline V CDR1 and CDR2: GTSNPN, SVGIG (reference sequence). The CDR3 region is CAWSVRGKTGGEKLFF. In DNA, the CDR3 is TGTGCCTGGAGTGTGAGGGGGAAGACAGGGGGCGAAAAACTGTTTTTT.

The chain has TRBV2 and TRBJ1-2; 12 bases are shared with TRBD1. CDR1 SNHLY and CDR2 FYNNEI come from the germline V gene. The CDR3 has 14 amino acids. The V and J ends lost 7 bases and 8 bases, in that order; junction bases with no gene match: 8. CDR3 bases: TGTGCCAGCACTTTCGGGACAGGGGGCGACGGCTACACCTTC. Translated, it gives CASTFGTGGDGYTF.

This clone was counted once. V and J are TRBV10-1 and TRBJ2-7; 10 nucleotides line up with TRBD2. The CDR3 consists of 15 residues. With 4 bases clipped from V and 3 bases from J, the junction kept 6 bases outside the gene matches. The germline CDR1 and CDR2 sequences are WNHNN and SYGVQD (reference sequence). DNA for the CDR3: TGCGCCAGCAGTGGGGTAGCGGGGGGCGACTACGAGCAGTACTTC. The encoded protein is CASSGVAGGDYEQYF.

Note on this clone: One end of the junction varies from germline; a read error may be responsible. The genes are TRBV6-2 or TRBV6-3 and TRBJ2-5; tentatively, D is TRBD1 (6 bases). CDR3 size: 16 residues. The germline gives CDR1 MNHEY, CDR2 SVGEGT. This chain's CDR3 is CASSYSRQDHHETQYF. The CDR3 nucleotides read TGTGCCAGCAGTTACTCACGACAGGACCACCACGAGACCCAGTACTTC.

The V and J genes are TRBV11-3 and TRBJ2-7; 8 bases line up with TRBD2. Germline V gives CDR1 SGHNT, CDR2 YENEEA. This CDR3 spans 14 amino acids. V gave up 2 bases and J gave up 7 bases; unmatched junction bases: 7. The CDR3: CASSLSGGPGEQYF. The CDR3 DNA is TGTGCCAGCAGCTTATCGGGGGGGCCAGGGGAGCAGTACTTC.

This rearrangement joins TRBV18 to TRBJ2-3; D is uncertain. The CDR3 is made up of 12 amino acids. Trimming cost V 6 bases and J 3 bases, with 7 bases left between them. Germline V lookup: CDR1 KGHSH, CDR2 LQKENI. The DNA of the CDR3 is TGTGCCAGCTCTCTAGTTACAGATACGCAGTATTTT. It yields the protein CASSLVTDTQYF. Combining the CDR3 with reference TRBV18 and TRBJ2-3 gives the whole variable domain NAGVMQNPRHLVRRRGQEARLRCSPMKGHSHVYWYRQLPEEGLKFMVYLQKENIIDESGMPKERFSAEFPKEGPSILRIQQVVRGDSAAYFCASSLVTDTQYFGPGTRLTVL.

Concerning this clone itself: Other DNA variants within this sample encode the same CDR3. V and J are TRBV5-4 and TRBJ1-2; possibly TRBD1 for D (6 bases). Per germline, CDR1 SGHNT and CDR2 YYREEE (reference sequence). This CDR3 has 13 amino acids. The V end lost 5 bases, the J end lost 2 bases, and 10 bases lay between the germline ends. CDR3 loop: CASSLDRNYGYTF. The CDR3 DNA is TGTGCCAGCAGTCTTGACAGGAACTATGGCTACACCTTC.

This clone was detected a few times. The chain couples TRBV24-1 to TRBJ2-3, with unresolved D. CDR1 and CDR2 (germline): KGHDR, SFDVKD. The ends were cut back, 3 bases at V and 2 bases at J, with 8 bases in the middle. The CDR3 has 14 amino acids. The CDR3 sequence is CATSDAVTTDTQYF. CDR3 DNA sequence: TGTGCCACCAGTGATGCGGTTACCACAGATACGCAGTATTTT.

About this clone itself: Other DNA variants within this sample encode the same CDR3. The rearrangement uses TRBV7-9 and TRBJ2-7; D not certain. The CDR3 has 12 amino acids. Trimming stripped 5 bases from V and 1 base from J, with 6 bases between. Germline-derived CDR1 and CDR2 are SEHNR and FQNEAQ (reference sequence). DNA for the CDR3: TGTGCCAGCAGCCCACAGTCCTACGAGCAGTACTTC. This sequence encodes CASSPQSYEQYF.

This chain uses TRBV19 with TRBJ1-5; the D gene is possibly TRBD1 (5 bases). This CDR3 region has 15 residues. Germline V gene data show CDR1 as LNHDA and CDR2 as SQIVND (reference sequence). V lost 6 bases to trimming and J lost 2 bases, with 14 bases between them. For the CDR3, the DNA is TGTGCCAGTAGCGATGCCGGGACTGGCAATCAGCCCCAGCATTTT. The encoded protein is CASSDAGTGNQPQHF.

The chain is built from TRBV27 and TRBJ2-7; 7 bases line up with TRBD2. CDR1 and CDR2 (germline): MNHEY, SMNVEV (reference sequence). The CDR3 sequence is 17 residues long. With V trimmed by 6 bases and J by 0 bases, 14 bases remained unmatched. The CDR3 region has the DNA TGTGCCAGCAGACCAGCCCTTATGGCGGGGGACTCCTACGAGCAGTACTTC. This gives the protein CASRPALMAGDSYEQYF.

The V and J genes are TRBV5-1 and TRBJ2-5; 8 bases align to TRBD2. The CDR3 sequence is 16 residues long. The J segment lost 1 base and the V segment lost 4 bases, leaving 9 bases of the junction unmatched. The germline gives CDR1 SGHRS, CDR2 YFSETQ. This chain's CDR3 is CASSLLTSGFQETQYF. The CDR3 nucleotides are TGCGCCAGCAGCCTGCTTACTAGCGGCTTCCAAGAGACCCAGTACTTC.

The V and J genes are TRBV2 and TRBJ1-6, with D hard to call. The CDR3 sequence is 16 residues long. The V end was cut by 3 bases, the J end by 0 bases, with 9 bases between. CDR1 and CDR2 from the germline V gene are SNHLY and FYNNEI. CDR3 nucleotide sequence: TGTGCCAGCAGTGAGACGAGGAGCTCCTATAATTCACCCCTCCACTTT. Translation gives CASSETRSSYNSPLHF.

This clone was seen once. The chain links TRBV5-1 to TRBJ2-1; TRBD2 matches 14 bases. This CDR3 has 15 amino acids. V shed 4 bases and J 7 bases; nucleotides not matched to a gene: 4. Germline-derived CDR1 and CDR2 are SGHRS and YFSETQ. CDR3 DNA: TGCGCCAGCAGCATCGGGACTAGCGGGGGTAATGAGCAGTTCTTC. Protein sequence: CASSIGTSGGNEQFF.

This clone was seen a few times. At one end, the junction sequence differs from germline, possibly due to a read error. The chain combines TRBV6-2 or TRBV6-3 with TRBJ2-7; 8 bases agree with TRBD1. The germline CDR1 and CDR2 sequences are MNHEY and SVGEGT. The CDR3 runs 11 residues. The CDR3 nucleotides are TGTGCCAGCAGCCGAGGACAGGGTCACTTCTTC. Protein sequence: CASSRGQGHFF.